The clone carrying this TCR beta chain was observed once. Its antigen is currently unknown. This sample stems from a study of cytomegalovirus exposure and HLA in healthy donors. Study-level points and caveats: Sequencing depth across donors, presence/absence analyses assumed, was roughly uniform.

The V gene lost 6 bases and the J gene lost 0 bases, with 6 bases spanning the gap. CDR1 and CDR2 (germline): DFQATT, SNEGSKA (reference sequence). The CDR3 extends over 11 amino acids. The PCR ran on 60 Vbeta and 13 Jbeta primers. In the study's own analysis: About 80 million unique TCR beta chains, around 10 million of them shared, were counted by a later analysis. Sequencing used immunoSEQ multiplex PCR; TCRdb keeps in-frame clones, though not all of them. For V, J and clone size, that table is used; D and trimming come from the DNA. The table has around 160,000 clones, roughly 73% seen once. Sequenced: PBMCs. The TCR was taken from a male donor in good health and CMV-seronegative. The rearrangement joins TRBV20-1 to TRBJ2-7, with D perhaps TRBD2 (6 bases). The CDR3: CSAGGSYEQYF. The CDR3 bases are TGCAGTGCGGGGGGCTCCTACGAGCAGTACTTC.